This T cell receptor beta chain was identified during a study of blood T cell repertoires in COVID-19. Study as a whole: Donors in the United States, Italy and Spain gave samples during acute or convalescent COVID-19. From T cells, B-cell-depleted T cells, or PBMCs came the material, which was cDNA or gDNA.

This CDR3 comprises 14 residues. V lost 4 bases, J lost 3 bases, and 10 bases lay in between. Germline V gene lookup returns CDR1 LNHDA and CDR2 SQIVND (reference sequence). This clone occurred once. TCRdb keeps only in-frame clones here, not all; method: immunoSEQ multiplex PCR. This table holds 130,000 or so clones, around three quarters found once. This sequence was found in a man aged 50 to 59 with acute or convalescent COVID-19. Source material: peripheral blood. V gene TRBV19 combines with J gene TRBJ1-5; D is perhaps TRBD1 (5 bases). CDR3 DNA: TGTGCCAGTAGTAGGCAGGGCTACAATCAGCCCCAGCATTTT. Its translation is CASSRQGYNQPQHF.